This T cell receptor (beta chain) emerged from a study of T cell changes during pregnancy in multiple sclerosis. The method was immunoSEQ multiplex PCR; TCRdb's version includes in-frame clones alone and lacks a portion of them. The sample records around 60,000 clones, roughly 90% being singletons. Trimming cost V 2 bases and J 9 bases; bases outside gene matches: 5. The CDR3 consists of 13 residues. Germline CDR1 reads GTSNPN; CDR2 reads SVGIG (reference sequence). This rearrangement joins TRBV30 to TRBJ2-4; the match to TRBD1 covers 9 bases. This sequence was found in a female donor in good health, enrolled as a control in a pregnancy study. Sequencing used peripheral blood, obtained in the second trimester of pregnancy. CDR3 DNA: TGTGCCTGGAGTACGCGACAGGGGGGCATTCAGTACTTC. Translation: CAWSTRQGGIQYF.